This T cell receptor (beta chain) comes out of a study of blood T cell repertoires in COVID-19. Germline loops: CDR1 LGHNA, CDR2 YSLEER. The length of the CDR3 is 15 residues. The junction had 9 bases not matched to a gene; V was cut back by 4 bases and J by 3 bases. Profiling relied on immunoSEQ multiplex PCR, and the TCRdb table lists in-frame clones only, not all of them. Among 250,000 or so clones listed, around 86% were seen once. The sequenced sample consisted of peripheral blood. This clonotype originated in a man at least 80 years old with acute or convalescent COVID-19. The chain uses TRBV4-3 and TRBJ2-7; 7 bases are shared with TRBD1. This CDR3 reads CASSPWTGAHYEQYF. The CDR3 DNA follows: TGCGCCAGCAGCCCCTGGACAGGAGCTCACTACGAGCAGTACTTC.